Below are 18 T cell receptor beta chains sequenced from a single sample in a study of T cell repertoires in cytomegalovirus infection. TCRdb fed the reads into MiXCR, producing one record per CDR3 protein. The profile shows 510,000 or so distinct CDR3 sequences, approximately 26% of them singletons. The sample taken for sequencing was PBMCs. Receptors were obtained from a human donor in good health (CMV status not recorded). Some clones in this sample may be carry-over from other donors' samples.

This clonotype was picked up many times. This chain connects TRBV19 to TRBJ2-5; weak D call: TRBD2 (5 bases). Germline V gives CDR1 LNHDA, CDR2 SQIVND (reference sequence). This CDR3 contains 16 residues. V lost 1 base and J 5 bases, leaving 17 bases between the germline ends. CDR3 DNA: TGTGCCAGTAGTATAGGAAGCGGAACCCCCAGGGAGACCCAGTACTTC. As protein: CASSIGSGTPRETQYF.

This chain connects TRBV6-2 or TRBV6-3 to TRBJ2-7; 11 bases agree with TRBD2. The CDR3 sequence is 15 residues long. Germline V gene lookup returns CDR1 MNHEY and CDR2 SVGEGT. After removal of 6 bases from V and 0 bases from J, the junction contained 4 bases not matched to a gene. The CDR3 nucleotides are TGTGCCAGCAGCCTGGGACTAGCGGTCTCCTACGAGCAGTACGTC. Amino acids: CASSLGLAVSYEQYV.

This clonotype has a handful of counts. The chain uses TRBV7-7 and TRBJ2-1; D unclear. Germline V lookup: CDR1 SSHAT, CDR2 FNYEAQ (reference sequence). This CDR3 contains 13 residues. Trimming removed 5 bases at V and 5 bases at J, with 10 bases between. In DNA form, the CDR3 reads TGTGCCAGCAGCCTCGGCGAACACAATGAGCAGTTCTTC. As protein: CASSLGEHNEQFF.

The chain joins TRBV5-6 to TRBJ1-1, with a tentative D call TRBD1 (5 bases). The CDR3 runs 14 residues. Between the trimmed V and J ends, which lost 7 bases and 4 bases, there was a span of 17 bases. Germline-derived CDR1 and CDR2 are SGHDT and YYEEEE. The CDR3 sequence is CASSGNGGTTEAFF. The CDR3 DNA sequence: TGTGCCAGCTCGGGGAACGGAGGGACCACTGAAGCTTTCTTT.

This clonotype was seen more than once but under ten times. This CDR3 reads CATSTPPAQREDGEFSYGYTF. The CDR3 DNA is TGTGCCACCAGCACCCCCCCAGCTCAACGAGAGGACGGCGAATTTTCCTATGGCTACACCTTC. The chain carries TRBV15 and TRBJ1-2; no clear D. The CDR3 runs to 21 residues. Per the germline V gene, CDR1 is LNHNV and CDR2 is YYDKDF (reference sequence). Trimming took 4 bases from V and 4 from J, leaving 34 bases between them.

V and J are TRBV15 and TRBJ2-4; D could derive from TRBD1 or TRBD2 (7 bases each). V dropped 2 bases and J dropped 1 base, with 15 bases sitting between them. CDR1 is LNHNV and CDR2 is YYDKDF in the germline V gene (reference sequence). The CDR3 is made up of 17 amino acids. CDR3 in amino acids: CATSRSRGGLAKNIQYF. The CDR3 DNA reads as TGTGCCACCAGCAGAAGCAGGGGGGGGTTGGCCAAAAACATTCAGTACTTC. The full variable domain, rest sourced from reference TRBV15 and TRBJ2-4, is DAMVIQNPRYQVTQFGKPVTLSCSQTLNHNVMYWYQQKSSQAPKLLFHYYDKDFNNEADTPDNFQSRRPNTSFCFLDIRSPGLGDTAMYLCATSRSRGGLAKNIQYFGAGTRLSVL.

J is TRBJ1-1 and V is TRBV5-1, with 7 bases that match TRBD1. V was clipped by 4 bases and J by 7 bases; unmatched bases: 19. CDR3 length: 17 amino acids. The germline V gene encodes CDR1 SGHRS and CDR2 YFSETQ. The CDR3 sequence: CASSPRAGGMMEGEAFF. CDR3 DNA: TGCGCCAGCAGCCCTCGGGCAGGGGGTATGATGGAAGGTGAAGCTTTCTTT. Full variable domain (missing parts from reference TRBV5-1 and TRBJ1-1): KAGVTQTPRYLIKTRGQQVTLSCSPISGHRSVSWYQQTPGQGLQFLFEYFSETQRNKGNFPGRFSGRQFSNSRSEMNVSTLELGDSALYLCASSPRAGGMMEGEAFFGQGTRLTVV.

Ten or more counts support this clonotype. The chain recombines TRBV4-1 with TRBJ2-7; D is perhaps TRBD1 or TRBD2 (5 bases each). CDR1 and CDR2 from the germline V gene are MGHRA and YSYEKL. V lost 4 bases and J lost 4, with 17 bases in between. The CDR3 is 15 residues long. The CDR3 region is CASSRRQPGGYEQYF. CDR3 sequence (DNA): TGCGCCAGCAGCCGGAGACAGCCTGGGGGATACGAGCAGTACTTC.

This clonotype occurred a few times. The chain has TRBV4-3 and TRBJ2-5; TRBD2 aligns across 7 bases. The CDR3 loop spans 17 amino acids. V shed 0 bases, J shed 5 bases, and the junction held 12 bases outside the gene matches. CDR1 and CDR2 from the germline V gene are LGHNA and YSLEER. The CDR3 DNA reads as TGCGCCAGCAGCCAAGATTGGGGGGGAGTCGGTTTTGAGACCCAGTACTTC. Translation: CASSQDWGGVGFETQYF.

This clonotype was seen a few times. This chain uses TRBV20-1 with TRBJ2-5; a possible D gene is TRBD2 (6 bases). The CDR3 loop spans 16 amino acids. Trimming stripped 2 bases from V and 5 bases from J, with 21 bases between. The V gene's germline CDR1 is DFQATT and CDR2 SNEGSKA (reference sequence). The CDR3 region has the DNA TGCAGTGCTAGAAGCGTCGCGACTAGAGTAGGGGAGACCCAGTACTTC. Translated: CSARSVATRVGETQYF.

This clonotype has only a few counts. The chain links TRBV5-1 to TRBJ2-5; a weak D match, TRBD2 (6 bases). V lost 2 bases, J lost 5 bases, and 16 bases lay in between. The CDR3 consists of 15 residues. Germline V gene lookup returns CDR1 SGHRS and CDR2 YFSETQ. CDR3 amino acids: CASSFSGRPLETQYF. The CDR3 region has the DNA TGCGCCAGCAGCTTTAGCGGAAGACCCCTGGAGACCCAGTACTTC. The full variable domain, completed using reference TRBV5-1 and TRBJ2-5, is KAGVTQTPRYLIKTRGQQVTLSCSPISGHRSVSWYQQTPGQGLQFLFEYFSETQRNKGNFPGRFSGRQFSNSRSEMNVSTLELGDSALYLCASSFSGRPLETQYFGPGTRLLVL.

The V and J genes are TRBV24-1 and TRBJ1-1, with D hard to call. This CDR3 region has 12 residues. Trimming took 3 bases from V and 11 from J, leaving 12 bases between them. Germline V lookup: CDR1 KGHDR, CDR2 SFDVKD. The CDR3 bases are TGTGCCACCAGTGATGTGGAAAGAAAGGCTTTCTTT. The encoded protein is CATSDVERKAFF.

The chain has TRBV24-1 and TRBJ2-1; 13 positions match TRBD2. This CDR3 comprises 14 residues. The V gene's germline CDR1 is KGHDR and CDR2 SFDVKD. V was clipped by 9 bases and J by 6 bases; unmatched bases: 4. CDR3 DNA sequence: TGTGCCACCGGGACTAGCGGGAATCTCAATGAGCAGTTCTTC. This translates into CATGTSGNLNEQFF.

The V gene is TRBV20-1, the J gene TRBJ2-7, with TRBD2 matching over 8 bases. V lost 0 bases and J lost 0; bases outside the gene matches: 7. Germline loops: CDR1 DFQATT, CDR2 SNEGSKA (reference sequence). The CDR3 covers 16 residues. The CDR3 sequence is CSARDPGGTSSYEQYF. In nucleotides, the CDR3 is TGCAGTGCTAGAGATCCGGGAGGGACTAGCTCCTACGAGCAGTACTTC.

CDR3 DNA: TGTGCCAGCAGTCGGGTTGGGGCCAACGTCCTGACTTTC. As protein: CASSRVGANVLTF. The rearrangement joins TRBV6-5 to TRBJ2-6; D is unclear. V was cut by 5 bases and J by 3 bases, with 5 bases left in between. Germline CDR1 MNHEY, CDR2 SVGAGI. The length of the CDR3 is 13 residues.

The gene calls are TRBV5-1 and TRBJ2-7; 10 nucleotides line up with TRBD2. V gave up 5 bases and J gave up 3 bases; unmatched junction bases: 2. The CDR3 loop spans 13 amino acids. The V gene's germline CDR1 is SGHRS and CDR2 YFSETQ. As DNA, the CDR3 is TGCGCCAGCAGGTCTAGCGGGGGCTACGAGCAGTACTTC. Translation gives CASRSSGGYEQYF.

This sequence joins TRBV11-3 and TRBJ2-2; 11 bases map to TRBD2. V lost 4 bases to trimming and J lost 3 bases; unmatched junction nucleotides: 4. The CDR3 loop spans 16 amino acids. From germline, CDR1 is SGHNT and CDR2 YENEEA. As DNA, the CDR3 is TGTGCCAGCAGCTCCCTTAGCGGGAGGGACACCGGGGAGCTGTTTTTT. This codes for CASSSLSGRDTGELFF.

This clonotype was counted many times. V and J are TRBV7-2 and TRBJ1-2; the D gene is possibly TRBD1 (6 bases). The germline V gene encodes CDR1 SGHTA and CDR2 FQGNSA. Between the trimmed V and J ends, which lost 8 bases and 2 bases, there was a span of 18 bases. CDR3 length: 15 amino acids. CDR3 amino acids: CASSEPAGENYGYTF. The CDR3 bases are TGTGCCAGCTCGGAACCGGCAGGGGAAAACTATGGCTACACCTTC.